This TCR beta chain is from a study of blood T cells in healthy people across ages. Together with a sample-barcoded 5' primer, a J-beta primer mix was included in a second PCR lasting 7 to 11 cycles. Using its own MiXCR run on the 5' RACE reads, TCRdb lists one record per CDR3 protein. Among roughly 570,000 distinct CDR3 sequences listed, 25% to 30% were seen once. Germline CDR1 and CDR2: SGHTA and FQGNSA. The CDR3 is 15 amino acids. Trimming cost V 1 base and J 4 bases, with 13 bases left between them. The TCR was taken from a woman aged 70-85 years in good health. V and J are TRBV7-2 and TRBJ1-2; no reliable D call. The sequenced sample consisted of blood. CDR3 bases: TGTGCCAGCAGCTTAGTTCTGGGAATGGGCTATGGCTACACCTTC. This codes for CASSLVLGMGYGYTF. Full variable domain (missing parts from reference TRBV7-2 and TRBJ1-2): GAGVSQSPSNKVTEKGKDVELRCDPISGHTALYWYRQSLGQGLEFLIYFQGNSAPDKSGLPSDRFSAERTGGSVSTLTIQRTQQEDSAVYLCASSLVLGMGYGYTFGSGTRLTVV.